A single sample gave rise to the 19 T cell receptor beta chains below, sequenced in a study of radiotherapy plus CTLA-4 blockade in lung cancer. Repertoires were generated with immunoSEQ multiplex PCR, while TCRdb's copy carries only in-frame clones and drops some. The sample lists under 65,000 clones, 70% to 85% seen once, with roughly 6% in the top ten. The input for sequencing was peripheral blood, taken from a patient treated with radiotherapy plus ipilimumab. The source is a human donor with non-small cell lung cancer whose response to radiotherapy plus ipilimumab could not be evaluated.

The chain recombines TRBV15 with TRBJ2-1; 7 nucleotides match TRBD1. This CDR3 has 15 amino acids. Germline trimming cut 1 base from V and 3 bases from J; bases unmatched to any gene: 3. Per the germline V gene, CDR1 is LNHNV and CDR2 is YYDKDF (reference sequence). CDR3 residues: CATSRGGTVYNEQFF. CDR3 DNA sequence: TGTGCCACCAGCAGAGGTGGGACAGTCTACAATGAGCAGTTCTTC.

The chain uses TRBV7-2 and TRBJ2-1; D is unresolved. Trimming shortened V by 2 bases and J by 0 bases, and 11 bases separated the two germline ends. This CDR3 spans 16 amino acids. The germline gives CDR1 SGHTA, CDR2 FQGNSA. The CDR3 protein is CASSLWVQSSYNEQFF. In DNA, the CDR3 is TGTGCCAGCAGCTTATGGGTACAGAGCTCCTACAATGAGCAGTTCTTC.

J is TRBJ2-1 and V is TRBV7-8; 7 nucleotides line up with TRBD2. Germline assignment: CDR1 SGHVS and CDR2 FQNEAQ. After removal of 0 bases from V and 9 bases from J, the junction contained 8 bases not matched to a gene. This CDR3 is built from 15 residues. CDR3 sequence: CASSLAWRERGEQFF. CDR3 DNA sequence: TGTGCCAGCAGCTTAGCCTGGCGGGAGAGGGGTGAGCAGTTCTTC.

This chain's CDR3 is CAGTGSTNYGYTF. The CDR3 DNA follows: TGTGCCGGGACAGGGTCCACTAACTATGGCTACACCTTC. The chain employs TRBV6-1 and TRBJ1-2; 9 nucleotides align to TRBD1. J lost 0 bases, V lost 11 bases, and 4 bases had no gene match. The CDR3 extends over 13 amino acids. CDR1 MNHNS and CDR2 SASEGT come from the germline V gene.

Worth noting for this clone: The junction departs from the called germline gene at one end, perhaps through a read error. The chain carries TRBV6-4 and TRBJ1-4; 10 nucleotides agree with TRBD1. CDR1 and CDR2 (germline): MRHNA, SNTAGT. CDR3 length: 13 amino acids. The CDR3 DNA sequence: TGTGCCAGCAGTAGGACAGGGGGAGGAAAAACTGTTTTT. Protein: CASSRTGGGKTVF.

The gene calls are TRBV7-2 and TRBJ2-7; 8 bases align to TRBD2. Germline V gene lookup returns CDR1 SGHTA and CDR2 FQGNSA. V dropped 4 bases and J dropped 3; count of bases not matched to a gene: 8. The CDR3 covers 15 residues. DNA of the CDR3: TGTGCCAGCAGCTCCCTCGGAGCGGGAGTCTACGAGCAGTACTTC. Its protein is CASSSLGAGVYEQYF.

The CDR3 region has the DNA TGTGCCAGCAGCCCTGAGCAGGGGAGGGGAAACACTGAAGCTTTCTTT. Amino acids: CASSPEQGRGNTEAFF. This chain uses TRBV9 with TRBJ1-1, with D tentatively TRBD1 (6 bases). The CDR3 is 16 amino acids. CDR1 and CDR2 from the germline V gene are SGDLS and YYNGEE. Trimming removed 4 bases at V and 2 bases at J, with 18 bases between.

This clone is medium-sized. The chain employs TRBV29-1 and TRBJ1-3, with a tentative D call TRBD1 (6 bases). Trimming left V 7 bases short and J 0 bases short, with 13 bases between. This CDR3 contains 14 residues. Germline V lookup: CDR1 SQVTM, CDR2 ANQGSEA. CDR3 sequence reads: CSGKQGSSGNTIYF. The CDR3 DNA reads as TGCAGCGGTAAACAGGGAAGCTCTGGAAACACCATATATTTT.

This clone has only a few counts. The V gene is TRBV13, the J gene TRBJ2-3, with 13 bases fitting TRBD2. Germline V gives CDR1 PRHDT, CDR2 FYEKMQ (reference sequence). After removal of 5 bases from V and 1 base from J, the junction contained 9 bases not matched to a gene. The CDR3 is 18 residues long. The CDR3 sequence: CASSSRGLAGARTDTQYF. CDR3 nucleotides: TGTGCCAGCAGCAGTCGAGGACTAGCGGGGGCCCGCACAGATACGCAGTATTTT.

This clone was recorded only once. The J gene is TRBJ1-4, the V gene TRBV29-1, with D perhaps matching TRBD1 (6 bases). This CDR3 contains 16 residues. Trimming cost V 7 bases and J 0 bases, with 18 bases left between them. Germline assignment: CDR1 SQVTM and CDR2 ANQGSEA. The CDR3 loop reads CSAVDDRLSTNEKLFF. The DNA of the CDR3 is TGCAGCGCGGTGGATGACAGGCTGTCAACTAATGAAAAACTGTTTTTT.

V is TRBV7-2 and J is TRBJ2-3; 9 nucleotides agree with TRBD2. V lost 5 bases to trimming and J lost 4 bases; unmatched junction nucleotides: 10. The CDR3 totals 16 residues. CDR1 and CDR2 from the germline V gene are SGHTA and FQGNSA. CDR3 coding DNA: TGTGCCAGCAGCCCGCGGGGGGGGCCTGGGCCAGATACGCAGTATTTT. Residues: CASSPRGGPGPDTQYF.

The V call is TRBV13, the J call TRBJ2-7, with a possible D match to TRBD1 (6 bases). Germline V gives CDR1 PRHDT, CDR2 FYEKMQ (reference sequence). This CDR3 has 15 residues. The ends were cut back, 4 bases at V and 1 base at J, with 14 bases in the middle. CDR3 bases: TGTGCCAGCAGCTCGTTTAAGGGGGTTTCCTACGAGCAGTACTTC. This gives the protein CASSSFKGVSYEQYF.

The gene calls are TRBV5-1 and TRBJ2-5, with 12 bases that match TRBD2. V was pared by 0 bases and J by 5 bases, with 8 bases of the junction left unmatched. This CDR3 is built from 17 residues. CDR1 and CDR2 (germline): SGHRS, YFSETQ. CDR3 amino acids: CASSLAQTSGGTETQYF. Here the CDR3 DNA reads TGCGCCAGCAGCTTGGCCCAGACTAGCGGGGGAACGGAGACCCAGTACTTC.

In this sample, this clone turned up once. The V call is TRBV10-3, the J call TRBJ2-3; D perhaps matches TRBD1 (6 bases). Germline CDR1 and CDR2: ENHRY and SYGVKD. The CDR3 covers 16 residues. Trimming took 5 bases from V and 2 from J, leaving 17 bases between them. CDR3 residues: CAISKQGEVSTDTQYF. CDR3 nucleotide sequence: TGTGCCATCAGTAAACAGGGAGAAGTGTCCACAGATACGCAGTATTTT.

The chain employs TRBV7-9 and TRBJ1-1; 9 bases are shared with TRBD1. Germline V gives CDR1 SEHNR, CDR2 FQNEAQ (reference sequence). CDR3 size: 17 residues. The ends lost 3 bases at V and 1 base at J; junction bases unmatched: 9. DNA for the CDR3: TGTGCCAGCAGCTTCACAGGGGGCGCGCGGGGGAACACTGAAGCTTTCTTT. Translation: CASSFTGGARGNTEAFF. The full variable domain, in which reference TRBV7-9 and TRBJ1-1 provide the parts outside the CDR3, is DTGVSQNPRHKITKRGQNVTFRCDPISEHNRLYWYRQTLGQGPEFLTYFQNEAQLEKSRLLSDRFSAERPKGSFSTLEIQRTEQGDSAMYLCASSFTGGARGNTEAFFGQGTRLTVV.

V usage is TRBV29-1 and J usage is TRBJ1-2, with D maybe TRBD1 (5 bases). The length of the CDR3 is 17 residues. Germline V gene sequence: CDR1 SQVTM, CDR2 ANQGSEA. Between the trimmed V and J ends, which lost 2 bases and 4 bases, there was a span of 23 bases. This CDR3 reads CSVEWGGGRSIGYGYTF. The CDR3 bases are TGCAGCGTTGAATGGGGGGGTGGCAGGTCGATCGGCTATGGCTACACCTTC. Drawing the rest from reference TRBV29-1 and TRBJ1-2, the complete variable domain is SAVISQKPSRDICQRGTSLTIQCQVDSQVTMMFWYRQQPGQSLTLIATANQGSEATYESGFVIDKFPISRPNLTFSTLTVSNMSPEDSSIYLCSVEWGGGRSIGYGYTFGSGTRLTVV.

This clone showed up just a few times. V is TRBV4-3 and J is TRBJ1-5, with a weak D call TRBD1 (6 bases). Germline CDR1 and CDR2: LGHNA and YSLEER. This CDR3 contains 16 residues. V was clipped by 2 bases and J by 2 bases, with 13 bases between them. Written as DNA, the CDR3 is TGCGCCAGCAGCCAATGGTCAGGGGCCGGCAATCAGCCCCAGCATTTT. It yields the protein CASSQWSGAGNQPQHF.

The chain recombines TRBV28 with TRBJ2-7; a possible D gene is TRBD1 (6 bases). V was pared by 3 bases and J by 2 bases, with 38 bases between. Germline loops: CDR1 MDHEN, CDR2 SYDVKM. The CDR3 contains 23 residues. In DNA, the CDR3 is TGTGCCAGCAGTTTTGGCCCCAACCCAGGGATATTAAAACTGGGAGACAGGACCTACGAGCAGTACTTC. This translates into CASSFGPNPGILKLGDRTYEQYF. Supplemented by reference TRBV28 and TRBJ2-7, the full variable domain reads DVKVTQSSRYLVKRTGEKVFLECVQDMDHENMFWYRQDPGLGLRLIYFSYDVKMKEKGDIPEGYSVSREKKERFSLILESASTNQTSMYLCASSFGPNPGILKLGDRTYEQYFGPGTRLTVT.

V gene TRBV7-8 combines with J gene TRBJ1-4; 7 bases match TRBD1. Germline CDR1 and CDR2: SGHVS and FQNEAQ. There are 15 residues in the CDR3. V gave up 4 bases and J gave up 6 bases; unmatched junction bases: 8. The CDR3 spells CASSYRQGSYEKLFF. The CDR3 bases are TGTGCCAGCAGCTATAGACAGGGTTCCTATGAAAAACTGTTTTTT.